Below are 28 T cell receptor beta chains sequenced from a single sample in a study of T cells after yellow fever vaccination. TCRdb fed the 5' RACE reads into MiXCR, producing one record per CDR3 protein. The sample yields 300,000 to 350,000 distinct CDR3 sequences, 3% to 4.5% seen once. The sequenced sample was PBMCs, obtained 5 days after the yellow fever booster vaccination. The receptors here all came from a man aged 18-30 years who received the YFV17D yellow fever vaccine.

The CDR3 DNA follows: TGTGCCAGCAGCCAATTGAGGGGGAACACTGAAGCTTTCTTT. As protein: CASSQLRGNTEAFF. This chain connects TRBV16 to TRBJ1-1; possible D gene TRBD1, 5 bases. CDR1 KGHSY and CDR2 FQNENV come from the germline V gene. The CDR3 covers 14 residues. V shed 1 base and J shed 1 base, with 7 bases lying between them. Based on the CDR3 plus reference TRBV16 and TRBJ1-1, the full variable domain is GEEVAQTPKHLVRGEGQKAKLYCAPIKGHSYVFWYQQVLKNEFKFLISFQNENVFDETGMPKERFSAKCLPNSPCSLEIQATKLEDSAVYFCASSQLRGNTEAFFGQGTRLTVV.

There are a few counts of this clonotype. The chain links TRBV5-1 to TRBJ2-3, with D hard to call. CDR3 length: 16 amino acids. V was clipped by 1 base and J by 1 base, with 13 bases between them. Germline V gene sequence: CDR1 SGHRS, CDR2 YFSETQ. CDR3 loop: CASSLPVGLGTDTQYF. CDR3 coding DNA: TGCGCCAGCAGCTTGCCCGTGGGCCTGGGCACAGATACGCAGTATTTT.

This clonotype was seen more than once but under ten times. This chain connects TRBV4-1 to TRBJ2-2, with D perhaps being TRBD1 or TRBD2 (7 bases each). The CDR3 has 16 residues. Germline V gene lookup returns CDR1 MGHRA and CDR2 YSYEKL. Trimming took 1 base from V and 3 from J, leaving 12 bases between them. CDR3 sequence (DNA): TGCGCCAGCAGCCAAGGCAGGGGGAGGGACACCGGGGAGCTGTTTTTT. It specifies CASSQGRGRDTGELFF.

The rearrangement links TRBV29-1 to TRBJ2-3, with TRBD2 matching 8 bases. This CDR3 comprises 15 residues. V lost 5 bases, J lost 1 base, and 8 bases stayed unmatched. Per germline, CDR1 SQVTM and CDR2 ANQGSEA. The CDR3 bases are TGCAGCGTTACGCCTCCAGCGGGGGGCACAGATACGCAGTATTTT. Amino acid sequence: CSVTPPAGGTDTQYF.

The sample holds many counts of this clonotype. The rearrangement links TRBV5-1 to TRBJ2-3, with D unresolved. There are 15 residues in the CDR3. V gave up 0 bases and J gave up 6 bases, with 14 bases separating them. Germline CDR1 is SGHRS and CDR2 is YFSETQ. The CDR3 protein is CASSLVRVASDTQYF. The CDR3 DNA reads TGCGCCAGCAGCTTGGTAAGGGTGGCTTCGGATACGCAGTATTTT.

This clonotype was found a few times. The V gene is TRBV6-5, the J gene TRBJ1-2; TRBD1 aligns across 8 bases. The CDR3 sequence is 12 residues long. V was pared by 7 bases and J by 6 bases, with 4 bases of the junction left unmatched. The germline V gene has CDR1 MNHEY and CDR2 SVGAGI. This CDR3 is CASTGQGDGYTF. In DNA, the CDR3 is TGTGCCAGCACCGGACAGGGCGATGGCTACACCTTC.

This clonotype has only a few counts. The chain couples TRBV15 to TRBJ2-7; 10 nucleotides match TRBD1. This CDR3 region has 16 residues. Germline values: CDR1 LNHNV, CDR2 YYDKDF (reference sequence). The junction had 5 bases not matched to a gene; V was cut back by 1 base and J by 2 bases. The CDR3 protein is CATSRGSGTGAYEQYF. CDR3 nucleotides: TGTGCCACCAGCAGAGGGTCCGGGACAGGGGCCTACGAGCAGTACTTC.

The rearrangement links TRBV5-1 to TRBJ2-1, with D possibly being TRBD1 (7 bases). The CDR3 contains 16 residues. Germline values: CDR1 SGHRS, CDR2 YFSETQ. V gave up 3 bases and J gave up 0 bases, with 13 bases separating them. CDR3 DNA sequence: TGCGCCAGCAGCTGGGCAGGGGGGAGCTCCTACAATGAGCAGTTCTTC. Translated, it gives CASSWAGGSSYNEQFF. Full variable domain (rest looked up from reference TRBV5-1 and TRBJ2-1): KAGVTQTPRYLIKTRGQQVTLSCSPISGHRSVSWYQQTPGQGLQFLFEYFSETQRNKGNFPGRFSGRQFSNSRSEMNVSTLELGDSALYLCASSWAGGSSYNEQFFGPGTRLTVL.

This clonotype was observed a few times. The chain carries TRBV18 and TRBJ1-2, with D uncertain. The V end was cut by 6 bases, the J end by 8 bases, with 22 bases between. Germline CDR1 is KGHSH and CDR2 is LQKENI. The length of the CDR3 is 15 residues. CDR3 in DNA: TGTGCCAGCTCCGGGAAGCGGTCGAGTCTGCGGGGCTACACCTTC. Amino acids: CASSGKRSSLRGYTF. The full variable domain, with the rest looked up from reference TRBV18 and TRBJ1-2, is NAGVMQNPRHLVRRRGQEARLRCSPMKGHSHVYWYRQLPEEGLKFMVYLQKENIIDESGMPKERFSAEFPKEGPSILRIQQVVRGDSAAYFCASSGKRSSLRGYTFGSGTRLTVV.

The chain has TRBV28 and TRBJ2-1; D is perhaps TRBD2 (6 bases). The CDR3 consists of 16 residues. Trimming cost V 5 bases and J 0 bases, with 14 bases left between them. CDR1 is MDHEN and CDR2 is SYDVKM in the germline V gene. The DNA of the CDR3 is TGTGCCAGCAGTGCTTTAGCGGTGAGCTCCTACAATGAGCAGTTCTTC. Residues: CASSALAVSSYNEQFF.

In this sample, this clonotype turned up many times. The CDR3, as DNA: TGTGCCAGCAGCTTAAGTGGGACGGACTATGGCTACACCTTC. Encoded protein: CASSLSGTDYGYTF. The J gene is TRBJ1-2, the V gene TRBV7-3; possible D gene TRBD1, 5 bases. The germline CDR1 and CDR2 sequences are SGHTA and FQGTGA. The CDR3 has 14 residues. The germline V and J ends were trimmed by 1 base and 3 bases, with 9 bases remaining between them.

This chain joins TRBV5-1 and TRBJ2-5, with D possibly being TRBD1 (6 bases). Germline loops: CDR1 SGHRS, CDR2 YFSETQ. CDR3 length: 14 residues. V gave up 2 bases and J gave up 7 bases, with 15 bases separating them. CDR3 nucleotides: TGCGCCAGCAGCTTCGCACAGGGTCCCGGGACCCAGTACTTC. This sequence encodes CASSFAQGPGTQYF.

This clonotype has a count of ten or more. This CDR3 reads CSARRLSGAQDTQYF. The DNA for the CDR3 is TGCAGTGCTAGAAGGCTTAGCGGGGCACAAGATACGCAGTATTTT. The chain combines TRBV20-1 with TRBJ2-3, with 8 bases that match TRBD2. Looked up from germline, CDR1 is DFQATT and CDR2 is SNEGSKA (reference sequence). The CDR3 is 15 amino acids. With V trimmed by 2 bases and J by 5 bases, 9 bases remained unmatched.

This clonotype was counted a few times. The V and J genes are TRBV9 and TRBJ2-1, with TRBD2 matching over 12 bases. V was pared by 3 bases and J by 10 bases, with 8 bases of the junction left unmatched. This CDR3 contains 15 residues. Germline V gene sequence: CDR1 SGDLS, CDR2 YYNGEE. CDR3 sequence reads: CASSASWTSGTEQFF. The DNA of the CDR3 is TGTGCCAGCAGCGCCTCTTGGACTAGCGGGACCGAGCAGTTCTTC.

V usage is TRBV5-1 and J usage is TRBJ1-6; 9 bases are a match to TRBD1. Germline CDR1 and CDR2: SGHRS and YFSETQ. V was pared by 0 bases and J by 9 bases, with 4 bases of the junction left unmatched. The CDR3 has 15 residues. CDR3 amino acids: CASSLEGQGTSPLHF. Written as DNA, the CDR3 is TGCGCCAGCAGCTTGGAAGGACAGGGGACTTCACCCCTCCACTTT.

In this sample, this clonotype turned up a few times. The V gene is TRBV12-3 or TRBV12-4, the J gene TRBJ1-1; 12 bases map to TRBD1. This CDR3 has 17 amino acids. V lost 6 bases and J lost 7; bases outside the gene matches: 15. CDR3 amino acids: CASRTTRDRGRGGEAFF. In nucleotides, the CDR3 is TGTGCCAGCAGAACCACCCGGGACAGGGGGCGAGGCGGTGAAGCTTTCTTT.

V usage is TRBV11-2 and J usage is TRBJ2-1; D might be TRBD1 (5 bases). The CDR3 spans 15 residues. Germline-derived CDR1 and CDR2 are SGHAT and FQNNGV. V lost 6 bases and J 10 bases, leaving 22 bases between the germline ends. CDR3 sequence: CASSYVVQGLVEQFF. CDR3 DNA sequence: TGTGCCAGCAGTTACGTGGTCCAGGGATTAGTGGAGCAGTTCTTC.

This clonotype was counted between two and nine times. The rearrangement links TRBV5-1 to TRBJ1-1, with unresolved D. The CDR3 spans 13 residues. Germline V gives CDR1 SGHRS, CDR2 YFSETQ. Trimming took 5 bases from V and 5 from J, leaving 13 bases between them. In DNA, the CDR3 is TGCGCCAGCAGAGGAAGTATGGGAACTGAAGCTTTCTTT. It translates to CASRGSMGTEAFF.

There are many counts of this clonotype. The chain is built from TRBV6-5 and TRBJ1-1, with D unclear. The V gene's germline CDR1 is MNHEY and CDR2 SVGAGI. V was trimmed by 6 bases and J by 1 base, leaving 9 bases between them. There are 13 residues in the CDR3. CDR3 DNA sequence: TGTGCCAGCAGCCGGACCGAGAACACTGAAGCTTTCTTT. It codes for CASSRTENTEAFF.

The rearrangement uses TRBV19 and TRBJ1-1, with D perhaps matching TRBD1 (5 bases). The CDR3 runs 16 residues. V dropped 2 bases and J dropped 0 bases, with 13 bases sitting between them. The germline CDR1 and CDR2 sequences are LNHDA and SQIVND (reference sequence). The CDR3 here is CASSIRGRPMNTEAFF. The CDR3 DNA sequence: TGTGCCAGTAGTATAAGGGGCCGGCCTATGAACACTGAAGCTTTCTTT.

This clonotype occurred a few times. The V and J genes are TRBV6-1 and TRBJ1-3; D gene ambiguous. V lost 3 bases and J lost 0, with 12 bases in between. Germline-derived CDR1 and CDR2 are MNHNS and SASEGT. The CDR3 contains 16 residues. CDR3 DNA sequence: TGTGCCAGCAGTGAGAAATTGACCATCTCTGGAAACACCATATATTTT. It encodes CASSEKLTISGNTIYF.

This clonotype was seen at least ten times. This chain joins TRBV6-6 and TRBJ2-2; 8 bases are a match to TRBD1. This CDR3 comprises 15 residues. Germline assignment: CDR1 MNHNY and CDR2 SVGAGI (reference sequence). Trimming took 5 bases from V and 0 from J; bases not matched to a gene: 2. The CDR3 DNA reads TGTGCCAGCAGTGAGGGACAGGCGAACACCGGGGAGCTGTTTTTT. As protein: CASSEGQANTGELFF.

The CDR3 nucleotides read TGTGCCAGCAGCCCACGCCGGGACGGACTCTCCTACGAGCAGTACTTC. It specifies CASSPRRDGLSYEQYF. This chain uses TRBV6-5 with TRBJ2-7, with D possibly called TRBD1 or TRBD2 (5 bases each). V was pared by 6 bases and J by 0 bases, with 18 bases between. CDR1 and CDR2 (germline): MNHEY, SVGAGI. The CDR3 has 16 residues.

At least ten counts were recorded for this clonotype. The junction and the germline gene differ at one end; a read error may be behind it. The chain combines TRBV20-1 with TRBJ2-1, with D perhaps matching TRBD2 (5 bases). CDR1 and CDR2 (germline): DFQATT, SNEGSKA (reference sequence). This CDR3 is 12 amino acids long. The DNA of the CDR3 is TGCAGTGCTACGGGGTCCTCCAATGAGCAGTTCTTC. This sequence encodes CSATGSSNEQFF.

The rearrangement uses TRBV5-6 and TRBJ1-2, with D uncertain. CDR1 and CDR2 (germline): SGHDT, YYEEEE. V was trimmed by 3 bases and J by 4 bases, leaving 10 bases between them. This CDR3 region has 13 residues. Written as DNA, the CDR3 is TGTGCCAGCAGCTCTGACGGACCCTATGGCTACACCTTC. Translating it yields CASSSDGPYGYTF. The full variable domain, with the rest looked up from reference TRBV5-6 and TRBJ1-2, is DAGVTQSPTHLIKTRGQQVTLRCSPKSGHDTVSWYQQALGQGPQFIFQYYEEEERQRGNFPDRFSGHQFPNYSSELNVNALLLGDSALYLCASSSDGPYGYTFGSGTRLTVV.

At least ten counts were recorded for this clonotype. The chain recombines TRBV4-1 with TRBJ2-1, with D tentatively TRBD1 (5 bases). Germline V gene sequence: CDR1 MGHRA, CDR2 YSYEKL. CDR3 length: 12 residues. V lost 1 base and J lost 15, with 13 bases in between. The CDR3 coding sequence is TGCGCCAGCAGCCAAGGGGGCACGGTTCCGTTCTTC. Its translation: CASSQGGTVPFF.

This clonotype has at least ten counts. The J gene is TRBJ2-3, the V gene TRBV2; a possible D gene is TRBD1 (5 bases). Germline CDR1 reads SNHLY; CDR2 reads FYNNEI. CDR3 length: 14 amino acids. Trimming removed 3 bases at V and 2 bases at J, with 9 bases between. The CDR3: CASSEGPFTDTQYF. CDR3 DNA: TGTGCCAGCAGTGAGGGGCCGTTCACAGATACGCAGTATTTT. The full variable domain, completed using reference TRBV2 and TRBJ2-3, is EPEVTQTPSHQVTQMGQEVILRCVPISNHLYFYWYRQILGQKVEFLVSFYNNEISEKSEIFDDQFSVERPDGSNFTLKIRSTKLEDSAMYFCASSEGPFTDTQYFGPGTRLTVL.

This clonotype was found a few times. The V call is TRBV5-4, the J call TRBJ1-1; a possible D gene is TRBD1 (5 bases). Deletions cut 4 bases from V and 4 bases from J, with 20 bases between. Germline V gene data show CDR1 as SGHNT and CDR2 as YYREEE (reference sequence). The CDR3 has 16 residues. CDR3 DNA sequence: TGTGCCAGCAGCCCCCGCGGGGGGGGGGAGGTCACTGAAGCTTTCTTT. Residues: CASSPRGGGEVTEAFF.